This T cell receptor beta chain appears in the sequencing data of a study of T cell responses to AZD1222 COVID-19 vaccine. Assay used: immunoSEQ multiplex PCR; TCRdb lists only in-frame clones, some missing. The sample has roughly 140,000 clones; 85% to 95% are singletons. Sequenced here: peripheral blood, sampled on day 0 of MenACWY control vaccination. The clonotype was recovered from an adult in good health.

The CDR3 region has the DNA TGTGCCAGCAGTTTAGGACCAAACTACGAGCAGTACTTC. This codes for CASSLGPNYEQYF. The chain employs TRBV27 and TRBJ2-7; D gene uncertain. V was trimmed by 2 bases and J by 3 bases, leaving 8 bases between them. CDR1 MNHEY and CDR2 SMNVEV come from the germline V gene (reference sequence). This CDR3 contains 13 residues.